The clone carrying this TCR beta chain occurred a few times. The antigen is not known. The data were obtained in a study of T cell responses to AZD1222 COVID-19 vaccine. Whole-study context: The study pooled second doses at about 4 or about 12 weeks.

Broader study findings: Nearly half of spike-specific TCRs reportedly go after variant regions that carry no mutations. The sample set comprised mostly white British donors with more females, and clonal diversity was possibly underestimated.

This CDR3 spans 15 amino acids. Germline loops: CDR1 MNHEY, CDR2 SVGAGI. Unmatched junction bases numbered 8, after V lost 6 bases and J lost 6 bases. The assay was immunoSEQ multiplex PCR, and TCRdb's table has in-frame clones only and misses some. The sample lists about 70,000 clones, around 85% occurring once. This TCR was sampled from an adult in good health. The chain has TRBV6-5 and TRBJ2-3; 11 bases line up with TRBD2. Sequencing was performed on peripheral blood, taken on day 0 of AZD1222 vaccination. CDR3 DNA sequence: TGTGCCAGCAGCGGTCTAGCGGGAGGCAAGGATACGCAGTATTTT. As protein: CASSGLAGGKDTQYF.